Below are 27 T cell receptor beta chains sequenced from a single sample in a study of identical twins listed by TCRdb under 2016. The library was generated by 5' RACE. The run used an Illumina HiSeq 2000. TCRdb reanalyzed the raw reads on its own, using fastp at Q25 for trimming and MiXCR for clone calling, and kept in-frame beta chains. Entries are consolidated by CDR3 protein sequence, retaining the most common genes and DNA. Counted in this sample were some 900,000 distinct CDR3 sequences; 9% to 15% of them appeared once. The ten largest clones capture around 1.6% of the sample. This sample was shared with a second study, whose subject was yellow fever vaccine responses in identical twins.

Sequencing was carried out using PBMCs. These receptors were taken from a woman aged 18-35 years in good health.

This clonotype was seen only a few times. The chain employs TRBV20-1 and TRBJ2-7, with TRBD1 identical over 9 bases. Per the germline V gene, CDR1 is DFQATT and CDR2 is SNEGSKA (reference sequence). V was pared by 0 bases and J by 5 bases, with 5 bases of the junction left unmatched. The CDR3 is 14 amino acids. The CDR3 here is CSARDTGQGNEQYV. The CDR3 DNA sequence: TGCAGTGCTAGAGATACGGGACAGGGAAACGAGCAGTACGTC.

Written as DNA, the CDR3 is TGTGCCAGCAGCTTAGCGGTCGCGGGAGGCTCAGATACGCAGTATTTT. It yields the protein CASSLAVAGGSDTQYF. V and J are TRBV11-1 and TRBJ2-3; TRBD2 matches at 8 bases. CDR1 SGHAT and CDR2 FQDESV come from the germline V gene (reference sequence). With V trimmed by 0 bases and J by 4 bases, 6 bases remained unmatched. The CDR3 contains 16 residues.

This chain connects TRBV4-1 to TRBJ2-7; D assignment may be TRBD1 or TRBD2 (5 bases each). V was cut by 1 base and J by 0 bases, with 10 bases left in between. Germline loops: CDR1 MGHRA, CDR2 YSYEKL. The CDR3 is 15 residues long. In nucleotides, the CDR3 is TGCGCCAGCAGCCAAGGGGACGGACACTCCTACGAGCAGTACTTC. Its translation is CASSQGDGHSYEQYF.

The gene calls are TRBV20-1 and TRBJ1-1, with D possibly being TRBD1 (6 bases). Germline assignment: CDR1 DFQATT and CDR2 SNEGSKA (reference sequence). The CDR3 spans 16 residues. The CDR3 sequence: CRSRVAQGRMNTEAFF. The CDR3 DNA reads as TGCAGATCTAGAGTCGCACAGGGTCGCATGAACACTGAAGCTTTCTTT.

Worth noting for this clonotype: A single base separates this from a much larger clone, so it may be a read error. V is TRBV7-3 and J is TRBJ2-3; a weak D match, TRBD1 (5 bases). Trimming left V 6 bases short and J 0 bases short, with 10 bases between. Per germline, CDR1 SGHTA and CDR2 FQGTGA. The CDR3 covers 14 residues. The CDR3 loop is CASRPTASTDTQYF. In nucleotides, the CDR3 is TGTGCCAGCAGGCCGACAGCTAGCACAGATACGCAGTATTTT.

V usage is TRBV3-1 and J usage is TRBJ2-1, with TRBD2 identical over 10 bases. This CDR3 is built from 17 residues. Trimming took 4 bases from V and 7 from J; bases not matched to a gene: 13. Germline V gene data show CDR1 as LGHDT and CDR2 as YNNKEL (reference sequence). The CDR3 coding sequence is TGTGCCAGCAGCCCGGGTCTAGCGGGGGAGTTCTCTAATGAGCAGTTCTTC. This translates into CASSPGLAGEFSNEQFF.

The table lists this clonotype with many counts. The rearrangement joins TRBV29-1 to TRBJ1-4; perhaps TRBD1 as D (5 bases). Trimming took off 7 bases at V and 7 bases at J, with 10 bases between the two ends. Germline CDR1 and CDR2: SQVTM and ANQGSEA. The CDR3 covers 11 residues. The CDR3 region has the DNA TGCAGCGCGTCCGGGGGTGAAAAACTGTTTTTT. It codes for CSASGGEKLFF. The full variable domain, completed using reference TRBV29-1 and TRBJ1-4, is SAVISQKPSRDICQRGTSLTIQCQVDSQVTMMFWYRQQPGQSLTLIATANQGSEATYESGFVIDKFPISRPNLTFSTLTVSNMSPEDSSIYLCSASGGEKLFFGSGTQLSVL.

The chain uses TRBV7-9 and TRBJ1-1, with 7 bases aligning to TRBD1. V shed 5 bases, J shed 9 bases, and the junction held 12 bases outside the gene matches. Germline CDR1 and CDR2: SEHNR and FQNEAQ (reference sequence). The CDR3 runs 14 residues. The CDR3 loop reads CASSPPTDREKAFF. CDR3 DNA: TGTGCCAGCAGCCCCCCCACAGACAGGGAGAAAGCTTTCTTT.

In this sample, this clonotype turned up a few times. The CDR3 protein is CASSAWTAFANTGELFF. As DNA, the CDR3 is TGTGCCAGCAGCGCTTGGACGGCCTTCGCGAACACCGGGGAGCTGTTTTTT. The V gene is TRBV7-9, the J gene TRBJ2-2; no clear D gene. The CDR3 spans 17 residues. V was trimmed by 5 bases and J by 0 bases, leaving 16 bases between them. Germline CDR1 is SEHNR and CDR2 is FQNEAQ (reference sequence).

The chain has TRBV28 and TRBJ2-7, with 7 bases matching TRBD2. Germline CDR1 and CDR2: MDHEN and SYDVKM. The V gene end was trimmed by 7 bases and the J gene end by 7 bases; junction bases not matched to a gene: 16. CDR3 length: 15 residues. CDR3 in amino acids: CASNRGTNPRWEQYF. As DNA, the CDR3 is TGTGCCAGCAACCGCGGGACTAACCCTCGCTGGGAGCAGTACTTC.

This clonotype was seen ten or more times. J is TRBJ2-1 and V is TRBV7-8, with D possibly TRBD2 on 6 matching bases. There are 14 residues in the CDR3. V was trimmed by 8 bases and J by 0 bases, leaving 11 bases between them. Germline V CDR1 and CDR2: SGHVS, FQNEAQ. This chain's CDR3 is CASAWRDSYNEQFF. CDR3 DNA: TGTGCCAGCGCATGGAGGGACTCCTACAATGAGCAGTTCTTC.

V gene TRBV6-2 or TRBV6-3 combines with J gene TRBJ2-7, with D tentatively TRBD2 (6 bases). V shed 6 bases and J shed 3 bases, with 9 bases lying between them. Germline lookup yields CDR1 MNHEY and CDR2 SVGEGT. The CDR3 spans 12 residues. The CDR3 loop reads CASRRTNYEQYF. CDR3 coding DNA: TGTGCCAGCAGACGGACTAACTACGAGCAGTACTTC.

There are a few counts of this clonotype. J is TRBJ2-3 and V is TRBV5-1; 10 bases are shared with TRBD2. Germline CDR1 reads SGHRS; CDR2 reads YFSETQ. CDR3 length: 14 residues. V shed 3 bases and J 7 bases; nucleotides not matched to a gene: 5. The CDR3: CASSSLAGVNTQYF. CDR3 DNA sequence: TGCGCCAGCAGCTCTCTAGCGGGAGTAAATACGCAGTATTTT.

The V gene is TRBV20-1, the J gene TRBJ1-1, with 7 bases that match TRBD1. V was pared by 3 bases and J by 6 bases, with 13 bases of the junction left unmatched. The germline CDR1 and CDR2 sequences are DFQATT and SNEGSKA (reference sequence). This CDR3 region has 15 residues. The CDR3 is CSARTPYRGAAEAFF. DNA of the CDR3: TGCAGTGCTAGGACACCTTACAGGGGTGCCGCTGAAGCTTTCTTT.

This clonotype was recorded many times. V is TRBV7-6 and J is TRBJ2-3, with 8 bases lining up with TRBD1. This CDR3 region has 16 residues. Trimming at V came to 6 bases and at J to 3 bases, leaving 11 bases not matched to a gene. Germline V CDR1 and CDR2: SGHVS, FNYEAQ. The CDR3 protein is CASSYYAGGYTDTQYF. The CDR3 bases are TGTGCCAGCAGTTACTACGCAGGGGGCTATACAGATACGCAGTATTTT. Drawing the rest from reference TRBV7-6 and TRBJ2-3, the complete variable domain is GAGVSQSPRYKVTKRGQDVALRCDPISGHVSLYWYRQALGQGPEFLTYFNYEAQQDKSGLPNDRFSAERPEGSISTLTIQRTEQRDSAMYRCASSYYAGGYTDTQYFGPGTRLTVL.

This clonotype was seen more than once but under ten times. The chain is built from TRBV3-1 and TRBJ2-1; 8 bases are a match to TRBD2. J gave up 10 bases and V 0 bases, and 5 bases lay outside the gene matches. The CDR3 sequence is 14 residues long. In germline, CDR1 is LGHDT, CDR2 YNNKEL (reference sequence). The CDR3 reads CASSQDRIAGEQFF. Here the CDR3 DNA reads TGTGCCAGCAGCCAAGATCGGATAGCGGGAGAGCAGTTCTTC.

The sample holds many counts of this clonotype. The chain joins TRBV5-1 to TRBJ2-2; TRBD2 matches 7 bases. Unmatched junction bases numbered 4, after V lost 0 bases and J lost 5 bases. There are 15 residues in the CDR3. The germline V gene has CDR1 SGHRS and CDR2 YFSETQ. In DNA, the CDR3 is TGCGCCAGCAGCTTGGAACTAGCGATTACCGGGGAGCTGTTTTTT. Its translation is CASSLELAITGELFF.

This clonotype showed up just a few times. The CDR3 DNA reads TGTGCCAGCAGCAAACAGGGGGCAGGTGGCTACACCTTC. Its translation is CASSKQGAGGYTF. The rearrangement links TRBV3-1 to TRBJ1-2; 9 nucleotides agree with TRBD1. This CDR3 has 13 residues. The ends lost 5 bases at V and 7 bases at J; junction bases unmatched: 5. Germline assignment: CDR1 LGHDT and CDR2 YNNKEL (reference sequence).

This clonotype has a count of ten or more. The chain carries TRBV11-2 and TRBJ2-3; 7 nucleotides align to TRBD2. J was trimmed by 5 bases and V by 3 bases; bases with no gene match: 8. This CDR3 has 15 residues. In germline, CDR1 is SGHAT, CDR2 FQNNGV. CDR3 sequence: CASSFAGVLGDTQYF. CDR3 nucleotides: TGTGCCAGCAGCTTCGCGGGAGTGCTTGGAGATACGCAGTATTTT.

The CDR3 DNA is TGTGCCAGCAGCGTAGGCTGGCGAGCGGGGAAGCACAATGAGCAGTTCTTC. It specifies CASSVGWRAGKHNEQFF. The rearrangement uses TRBV12-3 or TRBV12-4 and TRBJ2-1; 7 bases fit TRBD2. The CDR3 runs to 17 residues. J lost 5 bases, V lost 6 bases, and 16 bases had no gene match.

The chain joins TRBV7-2 to TRBJ2-1; TRBD1 is a possible D gene (5 bases). Germline loops: CDR1 SGHTA, CDR2 FQGNSA. This CDR3 has 15 residues. The V gene lost 2 bases and the J gene lost 6 bases, with 14 bases spanning the gap. The CDR3 nucleotides are TGTGCCAGCAGCTTACCCAGGGCTGGGGCCAATGAGCAGTTCTTC. This encodes CASSLPRAGANEQFF.

In its sample, this clonotype was seen a few times. This chain connects TRBV2 to TRBJ2-1; D remains unclear. The CDR3 sequence is 11 residues long. Trimming took 6 bases from V and 10 from J, leaving 10 bases between them. Looked up from germline, CDR1 is SNHLY and CDR2 is FYNNEI. The CDR3 nucleotides are TGTGCCAGCAGATATAGGAGAGAGCAGTTCTTC. Protein sequence: CASRYRREQFF.

This clonotype was seen a single time. This chain uses TRBV6-2 or TRBV6-3 with TRBJ2-6, with 12 bases identical to TRBD2. Germline lookup yields CDR1 MNHEY and CDR2 SVGEGT. Losses at the gene ends were 6 bases for V and 3 bases for J; bases not matched to a gene: 6. CDR3 length equals 17 residues. CDR3 nucleotides: TGTGCCAGCAGCTCGGCTAGCGGGAGGGATGGGGCCAACGTCCTGACTTTC. Its translation is CASSSASGRDGANVLTF.

This clonotype was found a few times. The chain couples TRBV10-3 to TRBJ2-1; D may be TRBD1 or TRBD2 (5 bases each). V dropped 3 bases and J dropped 1 base, with 10 bases sitting between them. Germline values: CDR1 ENHRY, CDR2 SYGVKD. The CDR3 totals 15 residues. The CDR3 spells CAISERGESYNEQFF. In nucleotides, the CDR3 is TGTGCCATCAGTGAACGAGGGGAATCCTACAATGAGCAGTTCTTC.

This clonotype showed up many times. The CDR3 loop is CASSLAWTGAGELFF. In DNA form, the CDR3 reads TGTGCCAGCAGCTTAGCGTGGACAGGCGCCGGGGAGCTGTTTTTT. V usage is TRBV7-8 and J usage is TRBJ2-2; 7 nucleotides match TRBD1. From germline, CDR1 is SGHVS and CDR2 FQNEAQ. The V segment lost 0 bases and the J segment 6 bases; nucleotides outside the gene matches: 4. The CDR3 loop spans 15 amino acids.

V and J are TRBV4-1 and TRBJ2-1; 9 bases map to TRBD2. Trimming at V came to 0 bases and at J to 4 bases, leaving 7 bases not matched to a gene. The length of the CDR3 is 17 residues. The germline V gene has CDR1 MGHRA and CDR2 YSYEKL. The DNA for the CDR3 is TGCGCCAGCAGCCAAGAGGAGAGCGGGAGGCTTTACAATGAGCAGTTCTTC. It encodes CASSQEESGRLYNEQFF.

This clonotype has more than one count but fewer than ten. J is TRBJ2-4 and V is TRBV7-2; 7 positions match TRBD1. Germline values: CDR1 SGHTA, CDR2 FQGNSA. V was pared by 5 bases and J by 3 bases, with 10 bases of the junction left unmatched. The CDR3 length is 16 residues. The CDR3 DNA is TGTGCCAGCAGCCCCCAGACAGGGATGGGCAAAAACATTCAGTACTTC. Its translation is CASSPQTGMGKNIQYF.